This entry is about one T cell receptor (beta chain). This sample was taken from a study of T cell changes during pregnancy in multiple sclerosis. Germline V lookup: CDR1 SGHNT, CDR2 YYREEE (reference sequence). Trimming took 1 base from V and 6 from J, leaving 17 bases between them. The CDR3 consists of 16 residues. Assay: immunoSEQ multiplex PCR; the TCRdb copy retains only in-frame clones and omits some. The sample has some 110,000 clones; around 90% are singletons. The chain is built from TRBV5-4 and TRBJ2-1, with D maybe TRBD2 (6 bases). The clonotype was recovered from a female donor with multiple sclerosis, enrolled in a pregnancy study. This sample comprised peripheral blood, obtained before pregnancy. CDR3 nucleotide sequence: TGTGCCAGCAGCTTGATTCTAGGACTAAATAGCAATGAGCAGTTCTTC. Its protein product is CASSLILGLNSNEQFF.